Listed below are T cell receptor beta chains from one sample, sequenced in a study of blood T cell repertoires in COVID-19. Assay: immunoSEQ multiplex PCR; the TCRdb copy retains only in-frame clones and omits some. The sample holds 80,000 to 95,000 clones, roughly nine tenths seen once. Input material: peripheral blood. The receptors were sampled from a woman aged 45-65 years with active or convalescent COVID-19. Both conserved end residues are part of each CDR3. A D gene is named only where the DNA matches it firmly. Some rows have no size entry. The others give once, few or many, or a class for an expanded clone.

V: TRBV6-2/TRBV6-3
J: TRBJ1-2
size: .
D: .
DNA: TGTGCCAGCAGTTACGGACACCTTAACTATGGCTACACCTTC
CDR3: CASSYGHLNYGYTF

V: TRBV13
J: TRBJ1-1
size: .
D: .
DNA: TGTGCCAGCAGCTCCCGAACAGGTCTCTTGAACACTGAAGCTTTCTTT
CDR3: CASSSRTGLLNTEAFF

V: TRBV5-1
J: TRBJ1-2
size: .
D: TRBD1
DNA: TGCGCAACCGGGACAGGGGGCTCTGGCTATGGCTACACCTTC
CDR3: CATGTGGSGYGYTF

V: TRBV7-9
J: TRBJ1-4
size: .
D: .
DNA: TGTGCCAGCAGCTTATGGTCCGGGACACCAGGGGAAAAACTGTTTTTT
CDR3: CASSLWSGTPGEKLFF

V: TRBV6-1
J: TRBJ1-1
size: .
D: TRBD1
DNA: TGTGCCAGCAGTGAAAGTAGGACAGGCACTGAAGCTTTCTTT
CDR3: CASSESRTGTEAFF

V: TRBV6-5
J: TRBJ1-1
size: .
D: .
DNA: TGTGCCAGCACCCAGGGGACCACTGAAGCTTTCTTT
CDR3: CASTQGTTEAFF

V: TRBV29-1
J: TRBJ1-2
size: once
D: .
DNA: TGCAGCGTCCTAACTCCTAACTATGGCTACACCTTC
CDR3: CSVLTPNYGYTF

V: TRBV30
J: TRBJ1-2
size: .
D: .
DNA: TGTGCCGCTGACCCAGGCGGCTACACCTTC
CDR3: CAADPGGYTF

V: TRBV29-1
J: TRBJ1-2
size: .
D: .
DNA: TGCAGCGTTCTCCCTCCCCCCCTTTTGACGCGGGATGGCTACACCTTC
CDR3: CSVLPPPLLTRDGYTF

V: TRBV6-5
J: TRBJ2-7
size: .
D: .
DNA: TGTGCCAGCACCGCACCCTCGCGGGGCGAGCAGTACTTC
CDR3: CASTAPSRGEQYF

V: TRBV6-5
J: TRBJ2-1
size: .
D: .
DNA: TGTGCCAGCAGTTACGGGGGGGCGAGGAATGAGCAGTTCTTC
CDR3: CASSYGGARNEQFF

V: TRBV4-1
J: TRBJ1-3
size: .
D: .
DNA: TGCGCCAGCTCCATGGTCTTGGGGACACTAGCGTTTCTGCCATCTGGAAACACCATATATTTT
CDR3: CASSMVLGTLAFLPSGNTIYF

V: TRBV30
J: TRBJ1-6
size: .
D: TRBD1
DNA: TGTGCCTGGAGTGGGGACAGCACTTCACCCCTCCACTTT
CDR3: CAWSGDSTSPLHF

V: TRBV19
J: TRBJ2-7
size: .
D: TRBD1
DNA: TGTGCCAGTACCTTCGCCGGACAGGGGGACTCCTACGAGCAGTACTTC
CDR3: CASTFAGQGDSYEQYF

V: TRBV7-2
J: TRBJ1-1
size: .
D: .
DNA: TGTGCCAGCAGCTTAAATATCCACACAGTAGAAGCTTTCTTT
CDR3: CASSLNIHTVEAFF

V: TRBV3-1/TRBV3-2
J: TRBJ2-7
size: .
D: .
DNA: TGTGCCAGCAGCCAGGGGAGGTCGGGCGAGCAGTACTTC
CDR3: CASSQGRSGEQYF

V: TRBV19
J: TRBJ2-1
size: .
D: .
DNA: TGTGCCAGTAGTATAGTCGGGACAATCAATGAGCAGTTCTTC
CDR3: CASSIVGTINEQFF

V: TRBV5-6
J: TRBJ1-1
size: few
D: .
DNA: TGTGCCAGCAGCTTGTTATATCAGATGAACACTGAAGCTTTCTTT
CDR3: CASSLLYQMNTEAFF

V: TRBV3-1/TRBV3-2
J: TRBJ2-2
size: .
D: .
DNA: TGTGCCAGCAGCCAAGATCTGAGCGCCACCGGGGAGCTGTTTTTT
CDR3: CASSQDLSATGELFF

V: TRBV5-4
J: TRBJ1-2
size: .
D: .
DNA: TGTGCCAGCAGCTTGGTGGCGGCTAACTATGGCTACACCTTC
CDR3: CASSLVAANYGYTF

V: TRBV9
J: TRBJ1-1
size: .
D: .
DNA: TGTGCCAGCGGCGGGGCCGACACTGAAGCTTTCTTT
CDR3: CASGGADTEAFF

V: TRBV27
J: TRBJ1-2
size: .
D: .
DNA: TGTGCCAGCAGTCCGCCAGGGGAACAGAATGGCTACACCTTC
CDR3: CASSPPGEQNGYTF

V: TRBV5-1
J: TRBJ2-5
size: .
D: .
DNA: TGCGCCAGCAGCTTGGGTCCAGGGCGAGAGACCCAGTACTTC
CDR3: CASSLGPGRETQYF

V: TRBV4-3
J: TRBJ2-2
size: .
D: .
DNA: TGCGCCAGCAGCCCAGACGGAGCGGCCGACACCGGGGAGCTGTTTTTT
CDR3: CASSPDGAADTGELFF

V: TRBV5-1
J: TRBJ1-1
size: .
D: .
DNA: TGCGCCAGCAGCTTAGAGTTGCCCACTGAAGCTTTCTTT
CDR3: CASSLELPTEAFF

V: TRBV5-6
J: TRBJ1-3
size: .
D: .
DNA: TGTGCCAGCAGCTTCAGGGGAGCCTCTGGAAACACCATATATTTT
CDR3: CASSFRGASGNTIYF

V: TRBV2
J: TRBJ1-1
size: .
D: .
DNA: TGTGCCAGCAGTGAAAGTAAGGCCGCCGGAGTCTCCTTT
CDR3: CASSESKAAGVSF

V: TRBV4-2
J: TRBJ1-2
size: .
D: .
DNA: TGTGCCAGCAGCCAAGATCGGGATGAGGCTTCTATTTATGGCTACACCTTC
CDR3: CASSQDRDEASIYGYTF

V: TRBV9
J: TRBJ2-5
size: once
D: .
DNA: TGTGCCAGCAGCGTAGGGGGGGGCAGGTGGGAGACCCAGTACTTC
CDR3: CASSVGGGRWETQYF

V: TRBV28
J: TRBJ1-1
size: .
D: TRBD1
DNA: TGTGCCAGCAGTACAGGGGCGGGGAACACTGAAGCTTTCTTT
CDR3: CASSTGAGNTEAFF

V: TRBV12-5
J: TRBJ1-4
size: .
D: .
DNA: TGTGCTAGTGGTTTGGGCCGAAGTGGGGGCAGGGACGAAAATGAAAAACTGTTTTTT
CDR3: CASGLGRSGGRDENEKLFF

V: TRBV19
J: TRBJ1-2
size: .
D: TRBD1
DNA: TGTGCCAGTACCCGCGGGACAGCCACTAACTATGGCTACACCTTC
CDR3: CASTRGTATNYGYTF

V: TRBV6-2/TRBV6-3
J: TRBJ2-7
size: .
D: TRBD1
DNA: TGTGCCAGCAGTTACTCCCGCGGGACAGGGGACTACGAGCAGTACTTC
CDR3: CASSYSRGTGDYEQYF

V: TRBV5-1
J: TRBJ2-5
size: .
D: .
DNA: TGCGCCAGCAGCTGGAGACCTGGGTCAGAGACCCAGTACTTC
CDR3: CASSWRPGSETQYF

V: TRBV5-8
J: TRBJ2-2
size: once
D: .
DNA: TGTGCCAGCACCCCTAGGTGGGGCCTTGGGTCCGGGGAGCTGTTTTTT
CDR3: CASTPRWGLGSGELFF

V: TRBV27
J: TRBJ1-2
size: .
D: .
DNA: TGTGCCAGCAGTTATAGAGCTAACTATGGCTACACCTTC
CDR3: CASSYRANYGYTF